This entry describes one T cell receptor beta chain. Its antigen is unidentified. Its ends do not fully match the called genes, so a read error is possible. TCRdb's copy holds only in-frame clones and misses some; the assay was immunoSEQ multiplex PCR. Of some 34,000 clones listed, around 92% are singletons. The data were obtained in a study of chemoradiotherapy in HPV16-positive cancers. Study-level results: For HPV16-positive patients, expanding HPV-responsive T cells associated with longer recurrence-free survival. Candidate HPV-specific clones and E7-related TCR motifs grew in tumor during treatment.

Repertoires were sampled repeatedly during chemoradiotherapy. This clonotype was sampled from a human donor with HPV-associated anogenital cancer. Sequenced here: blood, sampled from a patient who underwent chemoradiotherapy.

The CDR3 loop is CAWSKQGAKEKLFF. CDR3 in DNA: TGTGCCTGGAGCAAACAGGGGGCTAAAGAAAAACTGTTTTTT. The chain employs TRBV30 and TRBJ1-4; 9 bases are shared with TRBD1. Germline assignment: CDR1 GTSNPN and CDR2 SVGIG (reference sequence). The CDR3 has 14 amino acids.